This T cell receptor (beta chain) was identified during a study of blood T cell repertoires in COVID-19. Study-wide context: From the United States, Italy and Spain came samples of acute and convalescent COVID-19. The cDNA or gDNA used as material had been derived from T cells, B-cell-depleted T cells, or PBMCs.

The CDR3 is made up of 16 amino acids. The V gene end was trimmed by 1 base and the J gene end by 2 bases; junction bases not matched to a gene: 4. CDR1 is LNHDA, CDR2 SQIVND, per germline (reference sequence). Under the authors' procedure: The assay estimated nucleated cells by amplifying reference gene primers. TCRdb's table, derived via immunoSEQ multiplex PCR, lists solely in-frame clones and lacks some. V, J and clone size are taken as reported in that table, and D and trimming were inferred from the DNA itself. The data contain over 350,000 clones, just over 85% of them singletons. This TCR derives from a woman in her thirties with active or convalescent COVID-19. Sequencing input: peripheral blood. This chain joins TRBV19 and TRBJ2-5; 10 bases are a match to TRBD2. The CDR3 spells CASSIGLAGEQETQYF. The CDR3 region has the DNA TGTGCCAGTAGTATAGGTCTAGCGGGGGAACAAGAGACCCAGTACTTC. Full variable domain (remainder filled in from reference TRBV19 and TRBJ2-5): DGGITQSPKYLFRKEGQNVTLSCEQNLNHDAMYWYRQDPGQGLRLIYYSQIVNDFQKGDIAEGYSVSREKKESFPLTVTSAQKNPTAFYLCASSIGLAGEQETQYFGPGTRLLVL.